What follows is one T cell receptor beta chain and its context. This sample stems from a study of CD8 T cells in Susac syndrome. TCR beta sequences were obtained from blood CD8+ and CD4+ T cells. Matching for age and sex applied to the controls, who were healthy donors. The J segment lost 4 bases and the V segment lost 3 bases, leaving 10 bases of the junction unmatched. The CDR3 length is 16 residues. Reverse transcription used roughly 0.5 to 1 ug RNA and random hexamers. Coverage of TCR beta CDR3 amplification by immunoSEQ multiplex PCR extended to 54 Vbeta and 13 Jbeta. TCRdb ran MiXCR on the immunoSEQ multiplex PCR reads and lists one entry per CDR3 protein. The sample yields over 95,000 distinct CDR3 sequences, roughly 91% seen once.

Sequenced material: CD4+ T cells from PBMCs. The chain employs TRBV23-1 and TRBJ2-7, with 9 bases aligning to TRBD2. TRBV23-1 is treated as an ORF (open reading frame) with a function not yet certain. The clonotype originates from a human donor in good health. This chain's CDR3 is CASSQLPGLAQYEQYF. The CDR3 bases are TGCGCCAGCAGTCAGCTGCCGGGACTAGCCCAGTACGAGCAGTACTTC.